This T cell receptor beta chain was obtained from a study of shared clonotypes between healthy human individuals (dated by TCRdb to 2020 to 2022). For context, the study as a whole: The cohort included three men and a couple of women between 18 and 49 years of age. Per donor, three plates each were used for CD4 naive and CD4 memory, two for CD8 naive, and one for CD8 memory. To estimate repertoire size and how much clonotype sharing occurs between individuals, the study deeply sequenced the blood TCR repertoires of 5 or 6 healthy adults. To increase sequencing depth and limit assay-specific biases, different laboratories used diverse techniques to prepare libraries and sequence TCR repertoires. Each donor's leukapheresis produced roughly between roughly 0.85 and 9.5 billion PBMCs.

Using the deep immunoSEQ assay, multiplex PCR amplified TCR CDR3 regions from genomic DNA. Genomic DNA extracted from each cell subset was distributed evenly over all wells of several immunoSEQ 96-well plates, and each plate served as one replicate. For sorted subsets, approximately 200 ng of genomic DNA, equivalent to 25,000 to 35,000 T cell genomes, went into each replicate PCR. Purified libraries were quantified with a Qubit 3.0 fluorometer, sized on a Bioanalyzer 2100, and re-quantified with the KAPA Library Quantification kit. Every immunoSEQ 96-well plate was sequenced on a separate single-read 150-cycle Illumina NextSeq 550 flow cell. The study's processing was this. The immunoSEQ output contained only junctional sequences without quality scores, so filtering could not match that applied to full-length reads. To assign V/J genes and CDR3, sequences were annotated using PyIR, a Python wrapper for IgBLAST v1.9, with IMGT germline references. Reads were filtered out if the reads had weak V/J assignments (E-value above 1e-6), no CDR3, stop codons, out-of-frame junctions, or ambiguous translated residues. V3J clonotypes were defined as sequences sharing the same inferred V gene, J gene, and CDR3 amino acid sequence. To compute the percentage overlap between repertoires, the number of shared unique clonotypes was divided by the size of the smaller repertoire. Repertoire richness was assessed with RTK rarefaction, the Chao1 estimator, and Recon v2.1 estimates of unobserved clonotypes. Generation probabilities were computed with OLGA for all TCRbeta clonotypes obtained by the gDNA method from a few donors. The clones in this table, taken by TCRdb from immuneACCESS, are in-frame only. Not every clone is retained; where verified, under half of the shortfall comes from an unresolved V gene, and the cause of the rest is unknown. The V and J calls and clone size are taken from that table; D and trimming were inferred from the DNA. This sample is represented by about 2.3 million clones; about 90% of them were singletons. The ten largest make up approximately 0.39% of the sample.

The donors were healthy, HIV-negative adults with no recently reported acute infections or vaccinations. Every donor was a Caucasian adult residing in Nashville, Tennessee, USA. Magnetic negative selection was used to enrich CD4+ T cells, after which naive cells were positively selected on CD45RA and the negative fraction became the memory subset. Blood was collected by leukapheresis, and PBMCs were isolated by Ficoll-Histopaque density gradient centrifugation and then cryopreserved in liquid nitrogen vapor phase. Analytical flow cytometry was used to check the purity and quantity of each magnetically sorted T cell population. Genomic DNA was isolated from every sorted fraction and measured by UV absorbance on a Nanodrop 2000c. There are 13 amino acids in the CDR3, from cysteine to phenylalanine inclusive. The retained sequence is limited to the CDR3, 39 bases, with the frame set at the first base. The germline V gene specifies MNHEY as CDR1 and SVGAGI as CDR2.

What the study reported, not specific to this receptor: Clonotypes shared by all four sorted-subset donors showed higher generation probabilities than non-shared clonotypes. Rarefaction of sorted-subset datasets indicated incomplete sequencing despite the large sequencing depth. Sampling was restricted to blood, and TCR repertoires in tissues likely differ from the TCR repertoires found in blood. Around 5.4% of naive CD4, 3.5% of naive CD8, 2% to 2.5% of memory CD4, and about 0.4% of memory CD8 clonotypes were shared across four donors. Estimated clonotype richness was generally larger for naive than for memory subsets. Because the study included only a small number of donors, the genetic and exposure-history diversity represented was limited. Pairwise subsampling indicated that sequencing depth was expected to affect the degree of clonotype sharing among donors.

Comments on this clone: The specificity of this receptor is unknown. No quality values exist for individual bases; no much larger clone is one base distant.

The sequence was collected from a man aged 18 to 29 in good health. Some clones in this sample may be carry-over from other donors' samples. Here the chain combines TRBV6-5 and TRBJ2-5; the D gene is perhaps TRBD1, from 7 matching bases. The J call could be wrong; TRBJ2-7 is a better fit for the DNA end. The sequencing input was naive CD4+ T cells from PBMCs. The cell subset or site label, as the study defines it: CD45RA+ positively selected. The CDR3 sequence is CATKGAGIYEQYF. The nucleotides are TGTGCCACCAAGGGGGCGGGAATCTACGAGCAGTACTTC.